Presented here are 16 T cell receptor beta chains from one specimen sequenced in a study of blood T cell repertoires in COVID-19. Here immunoSEQ multiplex PCR was the method, and the copy in TCRdb shows in-frame clones only, minus some. The table has some 160,000 clones, just under 80% seen once. The sequenced sample was peripheral blood. Receptor source: a woman of 80 years or more with acute or convalescent COVID-19.

The rearrangement joins TRBV29-1 to TRBJ2-1, with D possibly matching TRBD2 (5 bases). Germline V gene data show CDR1 as SQVTM and CDR2 as ANQGSEA. V lost 7 bases, J lost 10 bases, and 11 bases lay in between. The CDR3 is 10 amino acids. CDR3 in DNA: TGCAGCGGGAGGCTAGTCGAGCAGTTCTTC. Translation: CSGRLVEQFF.

V and J are TRBV27 and TRBJ2-6; unclear D gene. CDR3 size: 15 residues. Germline-derived CDR1 and CDR2 are MNHEY and SMNVEV (reference sequence). V was cut by 2 bases and J by 4 bases, with 9 bases left in between. CDR3 residues: CASSLAGSGANVLTF. As DNA, the CDR3 is TGTGCCAGCAGTTTAGCCGGGTCCGGGGCCAACGTCCTGACTTTC.

The chain combines TRBV5-6 with TRBJ1-4; TRBD1 matches at 9 bases. Trimming cost V 1 base and J 7 bases; bases outside gene matches: 2. The CDR3 is 14 residues long. Germline V gene sequence: CDR1 SGHDT, CDR2 YYEEEE. As DNA, the CDR3 is TGTGCCAGCAGCTTGTTGACAGGGGGTGAAAAACTGTTTTTT. It encodes CASSLLTGGEKLFF.

The chain is built from TRBV7-2 and TRBJ1-2, with unresolved D. Germline CDR1 and CDR2: SGHTA and FQGNSA. The CDR3 covers 19 residues. V was cut by 1 base and J by 1 base, with 22 bases left in between. CDR3 sequence reads: CASSLGAAAPPSSNYGYTF. CDR3 DNA: TGTGCCAGCAGCTTAGGAGCGGCGGCACCCCCCTCGAGTAACTATGGCTACACCTTC.

This clone has only one observation. The chain carries TRBV9 and TRBJ2-2; 11 bases fit TRBD2. This CDR3 is built from 15 residues. The germline V gene encodes CDR1 SGDLS and CDR2 YYNGEE. Trimming removed 4 bases from V and 5 bases from J; junction bases left unmatched: 4. Here the CDR3 reads CASSTRTSGTGELFF. CDR3 coding DNA: TGTGCCAGCAGCACGCGGACTAGCGGGACCGGGGAGCTGTTTTTT. Variable domain in full (rest from reference TRBV9 and TRBJ2-2): DSGVTQTPKHLITATGQRVTLRCSPRSGDLSVYWYQQSLDQGLQFLIQYYNGEERAKGNILERFSAQQFPDLHSELNLSSLELGDSALYFCASSTRTSGTGELFFGEGSRLTVL.

The chain combines TRBV4-2 with TRBJ1-4; D is unresolved. Germline V CDR1 and CDR2: LGHNA, YNFKEQ. V lost 1 base and J 0 bases, leaving 6 bases between the germline ends. This CDR3 spans 15 amino acids. CDR3 coding DNA: TGTGCCAGCAGCCAAGTCCTTGCAACTAATGAAAAACTGTTTTTT. As protein: CASSQVLATNEKLFF.

The rearrangement links TRBV3-1 (or the pseudogene TRBV3-2) to TRBJ1-2, with no clear D. Germline lookup yields CDR1 LGHDT and CDR2 YNNKEL (reference sequence). The CDR3 has 13 amino acids. V dropped 1 base and J dropped 4 bases, with 7 bases sitting between them. The CDR3 spells CASSQGGTYGYTF. In nucleotides, the CDR3 is TGTGCCAGCAGCCAAGGTGGCACCTATGGCTACACCTTC.

This clone has just a few counts. The rearrangement uses TRBV5-1 and TRBJ2-3; D gene uncertain. The germline CDR1 and CDR2 sequences are SGHRS and YFSETQ. Between the trimmed V and J ends, which lost 5 bases and 2 bases, there was a span of 9 bases. This CDR3 spans 13 amino acids. The CDR3 DNA sequence: TGCGCCAGCAGTCCCTTAGTCACAGATACGCAGTATTTT. This sequence encodes CASSPLVTDTQYF. The complete variable domain, with remaining parts taken from reference TRBV5-1 and TRBJ2-3, reads KAGVTQTPRYLIKTRGQQVTLSCSPISGHRSVSWYQQTPGQGLQFLFEYFSETQRNKGNFPGRFSGRQFSNSRSEMNVSTLELGDSALYLCASSPLVTDTQYFGPGTRLTVL.

CDR3 residues: CASSASGGLNTGELFF. The DNA for the CDR3 is TGTGCCAGCTCGGCCAGCGGGGGCCTTAACACCGGGGAGCTGTTTTTT. This sequence joins TRBV18 and TRBJ2-2, with 8 bases that match TRBD2. The CDR3 has 16 residues. With V trimmed by 6 bases and J by 2 bases, 8 bases remained unmatched. The germline CDR1 and CDR2 sequences are KGHSH and LQKENI.

This sequence joins TRBV5-1 and TRBJ2-2, with 14 bases matching TRBD2. Germline CDR1 SGHRS, CDR2 YFSETQ. The CDR3 contains 17 residues. V was pared by 4 bases and J by 4 bases, with 6 bases of the junction left unmatched. In nucleotides, the CDR3 is TGCGCCAGCAGCCTGGGACTAGCGGGGGACCTCACCGGGGAGCTGTTTTTT. Residues: CASSLGLAGDLTGELFF.

V and J are TRBV27 and TRBJ1-4, with D perhaps matching TRBD1 (5 bases). The CDR3 has 16 amino acids. Trimming left V 1 base short and J 0 bases short, with 9 bases between. Germline lookup yields CDR1 MNHEY and CDR2 SMNVEV (reference sequence). The CDR3 here is CASSLFSGATNEKLFF. CDR3 coding DNA: TGTGCCAGCAGTTTATTCTCGGGGGCAACTAATGAAAAACTGTTTTTT.

The chain has TRBV7-8 and TRBJ1-5; 8 bases are shared with TRBD1. Germline trimming cut 5 bases from V and 2 bases from J; bases unmatched to any gene: 5. CDR3 size: 15 residues. The germline gives CDR1 SGHVS, CDR2 FQNEAQ. CDR3 sequence (DNA): TGTGCCAGCAGCACCGGGACAGGTGGCAATCAGCCCCAGCATTTT. This translates into CASSTGTGGNQPQHF.

The V gene is TRBV27, the J gene TRBJ2-3; the D gene is possibly TRBD2 (6 bases). V shed 6 bases and J shed 0 bases, with 10 bases lying between them. Germline V gene data show CDR1 as MNHEY and CDR2 as SMNVEV (reference sequence). The CDR3 contains 14 residues. CDR3 region: CASSLGGSTDTQYF. Here the CDR3 DNA reads TGTGCCAGCAGCCTCGGGGGTAGCACAGATACGCAGTATTTT.

This sequence joins TRBV5-1 and TRBJ1-3; D is undetermined. Trimming stripped 0 bases from V and 0 bases from J, with 10 bases between. This CDR3 has 16 amino acids. Germline CDR1 is SGHRS and CDR2 is YFSETQ. In nucleotides, the CDR3 is TGCGCCAGCAGCTTGGCCTCGGGAATCTCTGGAAACACCATATATTTT. The encoded protein is CASSLASGISGNTIYF.

The chain recombines TRBV2 with TRBJ2-1; 11 bases align to TRBD2. V lost 5 bases to trimming and J lost 0 bases; unmatched junction nucleotides: 3. Germline assignment: CDR1 SNHLY and CDR2 FYNNEI. The CDR3 loop spans 16 amino acids. In nucleotides, the CDR3 is TGTGCCAGCAGTCCACTAGCGGGGGCCTCCTACAATGAGCAGTTCTTC. Amino acid sequence: CASSPLAGASYNEQFF. Looking up the rest from reference TRBV2 and TRBJ2-1 gives the full variable domain: EPEVTQTPSHQVTQMGQEVILRCVPISNHLYFYWYRQILGQKVEFLVSFYNNEISEKSEIFDDQFSVERPDGSNFTLKIRSTKLEDSAMYFCASSPLAGASYNEQFFGPGTRLTVL.

The chain joins TRBV24-1 to TRBJ2-5, with D maybe TRBD1 (5 bases). Trimming took off 5 bases at V and 4 bases at J, with 16 bases between the two ends. The germline CDR1 and CDR2 sequences are KGHDR and SFDVKD. The length of the CDR3 is 15 residues. Here the CDR3 reads CATSGRQPARETQYF. CDR3 in DNA: TGTGCCACCAGTGGAAGACAGCCGGCTCGAGAGACCCAGTACTTC.